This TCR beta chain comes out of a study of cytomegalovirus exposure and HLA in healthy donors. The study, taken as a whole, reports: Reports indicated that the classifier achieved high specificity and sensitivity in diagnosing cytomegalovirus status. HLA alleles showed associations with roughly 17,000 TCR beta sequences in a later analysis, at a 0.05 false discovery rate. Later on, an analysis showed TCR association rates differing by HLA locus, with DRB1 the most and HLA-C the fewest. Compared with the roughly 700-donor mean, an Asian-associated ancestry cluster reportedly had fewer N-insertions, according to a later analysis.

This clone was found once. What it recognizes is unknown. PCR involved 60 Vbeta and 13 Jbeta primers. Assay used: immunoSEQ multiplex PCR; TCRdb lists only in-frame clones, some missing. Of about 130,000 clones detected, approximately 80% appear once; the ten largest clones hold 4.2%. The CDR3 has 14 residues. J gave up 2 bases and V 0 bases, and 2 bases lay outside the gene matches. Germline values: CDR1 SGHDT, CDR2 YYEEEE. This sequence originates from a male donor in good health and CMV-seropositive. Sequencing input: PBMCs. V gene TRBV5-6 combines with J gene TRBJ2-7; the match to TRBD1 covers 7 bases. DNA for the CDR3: TGTGCCAGCAGCTTGGTGGGACAGCCCTACGAGCAGTACTTC. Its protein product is CASSLVGQPYEQYF.